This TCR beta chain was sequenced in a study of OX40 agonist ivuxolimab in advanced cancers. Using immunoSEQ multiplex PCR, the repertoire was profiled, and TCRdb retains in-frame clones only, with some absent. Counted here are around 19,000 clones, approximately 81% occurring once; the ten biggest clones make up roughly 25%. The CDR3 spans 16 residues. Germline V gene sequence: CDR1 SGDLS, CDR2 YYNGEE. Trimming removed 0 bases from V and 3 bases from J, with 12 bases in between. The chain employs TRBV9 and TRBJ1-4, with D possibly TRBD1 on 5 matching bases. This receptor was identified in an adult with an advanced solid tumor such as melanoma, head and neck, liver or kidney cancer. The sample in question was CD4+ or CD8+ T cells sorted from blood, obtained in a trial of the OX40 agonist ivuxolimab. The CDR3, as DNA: TGTGCCAGCAGCGTAGGCCAGGGAGCGGCTAATGAAAAACTGTTTTTT. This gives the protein CASSVGQGAANEKLFF.